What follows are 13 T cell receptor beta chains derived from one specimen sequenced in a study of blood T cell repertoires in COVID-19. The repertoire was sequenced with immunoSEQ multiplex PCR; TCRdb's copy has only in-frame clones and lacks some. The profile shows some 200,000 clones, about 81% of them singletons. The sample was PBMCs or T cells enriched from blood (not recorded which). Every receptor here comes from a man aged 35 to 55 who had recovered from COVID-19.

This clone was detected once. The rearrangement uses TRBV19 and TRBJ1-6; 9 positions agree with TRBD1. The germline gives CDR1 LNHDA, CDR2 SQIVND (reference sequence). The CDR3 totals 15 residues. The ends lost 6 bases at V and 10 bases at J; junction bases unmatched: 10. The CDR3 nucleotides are TGTGCCAGTAGACACCCGGGACAGGGATGGTCACCCCTCCACTTT. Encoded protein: CASRHPGQGWSPLHF. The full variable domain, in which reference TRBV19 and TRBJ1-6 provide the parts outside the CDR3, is DGGITQSPKYLFRKEGQNVTLSCEQNLNHDAMYWYRQDPGQGLRLIYYSQIVNDFQKGDIAEGYSVSREKKESFPLTVTSAQKNPTAFYLCASRHPGQGWSPLHFGNGTRLTVT.

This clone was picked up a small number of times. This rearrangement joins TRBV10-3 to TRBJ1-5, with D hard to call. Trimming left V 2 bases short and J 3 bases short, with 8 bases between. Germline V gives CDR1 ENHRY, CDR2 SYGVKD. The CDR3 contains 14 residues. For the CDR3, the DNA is TGTGCCATCAGTGAGAACACCAACAATCAGCCCCAGCATTTT. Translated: CAISENTNNQPQHF.

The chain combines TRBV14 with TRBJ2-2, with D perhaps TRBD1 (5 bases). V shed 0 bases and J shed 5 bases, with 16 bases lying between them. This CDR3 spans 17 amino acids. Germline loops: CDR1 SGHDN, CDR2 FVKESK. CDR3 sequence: CASSQEFGRVGTGELFF. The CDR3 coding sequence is TGTGCCAGCAGCCAAGAATTCGGCAGGGTGGGAACCGGGGAGCTGTTTTTT.

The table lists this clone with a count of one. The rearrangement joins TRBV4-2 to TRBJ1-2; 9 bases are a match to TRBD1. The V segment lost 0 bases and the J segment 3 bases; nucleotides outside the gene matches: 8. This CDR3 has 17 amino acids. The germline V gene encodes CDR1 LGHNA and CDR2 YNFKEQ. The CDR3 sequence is CASSQETSGTGYYGYTF. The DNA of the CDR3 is TGTGCCAGCAGCCAAGAAACCTCCGGGACAGGGTACTATGGCTACACCTTC.

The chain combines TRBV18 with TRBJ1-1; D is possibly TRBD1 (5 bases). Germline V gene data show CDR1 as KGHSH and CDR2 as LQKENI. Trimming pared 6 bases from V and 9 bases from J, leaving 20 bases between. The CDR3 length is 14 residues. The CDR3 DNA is TGTGCCAGCTCGCCCGACAGTCCTTTCGGGCAAGCTTTCTTT. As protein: CASSPDSPFGQAFF.

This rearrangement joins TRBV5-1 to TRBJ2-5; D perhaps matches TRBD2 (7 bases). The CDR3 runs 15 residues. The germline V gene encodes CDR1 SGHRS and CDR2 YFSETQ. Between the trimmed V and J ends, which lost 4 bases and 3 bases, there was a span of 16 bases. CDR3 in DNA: TGCGCCAGCAGCCCCGCCGGGGGGCGGGAAGAGACCCAGTACTTC. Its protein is CASSPAGGREETQYF.

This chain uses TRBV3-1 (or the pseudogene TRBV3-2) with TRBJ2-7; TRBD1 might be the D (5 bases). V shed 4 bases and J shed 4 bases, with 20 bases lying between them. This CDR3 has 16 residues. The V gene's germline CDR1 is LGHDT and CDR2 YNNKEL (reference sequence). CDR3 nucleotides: TGTGCCAGCAGCCCCAGACAGATTCTTTCGTCTTACGAGCAGTACTTC. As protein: CASSPRQILSSYEQYF.

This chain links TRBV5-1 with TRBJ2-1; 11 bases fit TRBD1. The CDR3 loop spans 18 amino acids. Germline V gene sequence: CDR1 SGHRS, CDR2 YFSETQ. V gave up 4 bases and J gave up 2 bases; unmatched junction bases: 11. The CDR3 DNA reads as TGCGCCAGCAGCGGACAGGGGGCCTCAAAGGGCGCCTACAATGAGCAGTTCTTC. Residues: CASSGQGASKGAYNEQFF.

The CDR3 loop is CASSFGQGTAQETQYF. The CDR3 DNA reads as TGCGCCAGCAGCTTCGGACAGGGGACGGCACAAGAGACCCAGTACTTC. V and J are TRBV5-1 and TRBJ2-5, with 9 bases identical to TRBD1. CDR3 length equals 16 residues. Per germline, CDR1 SGHRS and CDR2 YFSETQ. V was clipped by 2 bases and J by 2 bases; unmatched bases: 7.

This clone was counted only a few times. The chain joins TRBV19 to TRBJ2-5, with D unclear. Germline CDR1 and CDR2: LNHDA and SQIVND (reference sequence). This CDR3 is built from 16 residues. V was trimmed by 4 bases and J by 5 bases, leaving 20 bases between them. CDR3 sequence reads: CASSTSTIVTRETQYF. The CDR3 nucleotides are TGTGCCAGTAGTACCTCCACTATAGTGACTCGGGAGACCCAGTACTTC.

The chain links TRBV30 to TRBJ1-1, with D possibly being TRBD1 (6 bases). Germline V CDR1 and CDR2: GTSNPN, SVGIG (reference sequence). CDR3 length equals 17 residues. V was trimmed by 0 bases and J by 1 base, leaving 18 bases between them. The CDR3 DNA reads TGTGCCTGGAGTGTAGGCCACGCCGCAGGGGCGAACACTGAAGCTTTCTTT. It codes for CAWSVGHAAGANTEAFF.

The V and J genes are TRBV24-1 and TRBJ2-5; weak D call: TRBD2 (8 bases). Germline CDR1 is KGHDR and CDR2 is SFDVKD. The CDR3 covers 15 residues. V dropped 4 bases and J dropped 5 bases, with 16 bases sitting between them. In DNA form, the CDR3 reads TGTGCCACCAGTGACCCGGGAGGGGGCGATGAGACCCAGTACTTC. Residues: CATSDPGGGDETQYF.

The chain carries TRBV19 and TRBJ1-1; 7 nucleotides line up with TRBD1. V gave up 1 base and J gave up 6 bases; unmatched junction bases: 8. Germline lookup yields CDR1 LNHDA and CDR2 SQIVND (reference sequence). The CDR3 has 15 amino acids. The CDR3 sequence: CASSIGATGNAEAFF. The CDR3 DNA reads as TGTGCCAGTAGTATAGGAGCGACAGGGAATGCTGAAGCTTTCTTT.